The rows below give T cell receptor beta chains drawn from one sample of a study of T cell responses to AZD1222 COVID-19 vaccine. Only in-frame clones appear in the TCRdb table, and some are missing; sequencing was by immunoSEQ multiplex PCR. The profile shows roughly 80,000 clones, roughly 85% of them singletons. The material sequenced was peripheral blood, taken 28 days after the second AZD1222 dose. The receptors here all came from an adult who received the AZD1222 COVID-19 vaccine. Each CDR3 is given with its conserved first and last residue. The order of the fields is CDR3 protein, CDR3 DNA, D gene, clone size, V gene, J gene. The D gene is left open where the match is weak. Where a row states a size, it is once, few, many or the class of an expanded clone; other rows omit it.

cdr3_aa: CASSTTGVYGYTF
cdr3_nt: TGTGCCAGTAGTACGACAGGGGTGTATGGCTACACCTTC
d_call: TRBD1
clone_size: NA
v_call: TRBV19
j_call: TRBJ1-2

cdr3_aa: CASSQDRANQHREQYF
cdr3_nt: TGCGCCAGCAGCCAAGATCGAGCAAATCAACACCGCGAGCAGTACTTC
d_call: NA
clone_size: NA
v_call: TRBV4-3
j_call: TRBJ2-7

cdr3_aa: CASSVSGVSYEQYF
cdr3_nt: TGCGCCAGCAGTGTATCTGGGGTGTCCTACGAGCAGTACTTC
d_call: NA
clone_size: NA
v_call: TRBV10-2
j_call: TRBJ2-7

cdr3_aa: CASSHQRGALYNEQFF
cdr3_nt: TGTGCCAGCAGCCATCAGCGGGGGGCCTTGTACAATGAGCAGTTCTTC
d_call: TRBD2
clone_size: NA
v_call: TRBV11-2
j_call: TRBJ2-1

cdr3_aa: CASPRDVSSNSPLHF
cdr3_nt: TGTGCCAGCCCGAGGGACGTTTCTAGTAATTCACCCCTCCACTTT
d_call: NA
clone_size: NA
v_call: TRBV2
j_call: TRBJ1-6

cdr3_aa: CASSEESPNSNYGYTF
cdr3_nt: TGTGCCAGCAGTGAGGAGAGCCCAAACTCTAACTATGGCTACACCTTC
d_call: NA
clone_size: once
v_call: TRBV6-1
j_call: TRBJ1-2

cdr3_aa: CASSLAPKRAFF
cdr3_nt: TGTGCCAGCAGCTTGGCGCCCAAAAGGGCTTTCTTT
d_call: NA
clone_size: NA
v_call: TRBV7-2
j_call: TRBJ1-1

cdr3_aa: CASSYVSGYTF
cdr3_nt: TGTGCCAGCAGTTACGTCAGCGGCTACACCTTC
d_call: NA
clone_size: few
v_call: TRBV6-2/TRBV6-3
j_call: TRBJ1-2

cdr3_aa: CASSTDGSYEQYF
cdr3_nt: TGTGCCAGCAGCACCGATGGATCCTACGAGCAGTACTTC
d_call: NA
clone_size: NA
v_call: TRBV5-4
j_call: TRBJ2-7

cdr3_aa: CASSPYRLADTQYF
cdr3_nt: TGTGCCAGCTCACCATACCGACTCGCAGATACGCAGTATTTT
d_call: NA
clone_size: NA
v_call: TRBV18
j_call: TRBJ2-3

cdr3_aa: CASSNWGLSTDTQYF
cdr3_nt: TGTGCCAGCAGTAATTGGGGGCTCAGCACAGATACGCAGTATTTT
d_call: NA
clone_size: NA
v_call: TRBV3-1/TRBV3-2
j_call: TRBJ2-3

cdr3_aa: CASSLAVRGGNQPQHF
cdr3_nt: TGTGCCAGCAGCTTAGCGGTGCGGGGGGGCAATCAGCCCCAGCATTTT
d_call: NA
clone_size: NA
v_call: TRBV7-6
j_call: TRBJ1-5

cdr3_aa: CASSLEGTNQPQHF
cdr3_nt: TGTGCCAGCAGCTTGGAAGGGACTAATCAGCCCCAGCATTTT
d_call: NA
clone_size: once
v_call: TRBV5-4
j_call: TRBJ1-5

cdr3_aa: CASSRTGGADQPQHF
cdr3_nt: TGTGCCAGCAGTAGGACAGGGGGCGCAGATCAGCCCCAGCATTTT
d_call: TRBD1
clone_size: NA
v_call: TRBV11-1
j_call: TRBJ1-5

cdr3_aa: CASSHPQETQYF
cdr3_nt: TGTGCCAGCAGTCACCCCCAAGAGACCCAGTACTTC
d_call: NA
clone_size: NA
v_call: TRBV28
j_call: TRBJ2-5

cdr3_aa: CASSQPGTDTQYF
cdr3_nt: TGCGCCAGCAGCCAACCAGGCACAGATACGCAGTATTTT
d_call: NA
clone_size: NA
v_call: TRBV4-3
j_call: TRBJ2-3

cdr3_aa: CASSLEGQPQHF
cdr3_nt: TGCGCCAGCAGCTTGGAGGGGCAGCCCCAGCATTTT
d_call: NA
clone_size: NA
v_call: TRBV5-1
j_call: TRBJ1-5

cdr3_aa: CASSLDRGSSEAFF
cdr3_nt: TGTGCCAGCAGCCTCGACAGGGGTAGCTCTGAAGCTTTCTTT
d_call: TRBD1
clone_size: few
v_call: TRBV5-4
j_call: TRBJ1-1

cdr3_aa: CASSIGRGEAFF
cdr3_nt: TGTGCCAGCAGTATAGGTCGGGGCGAAGCTTTCTTT
d_call: NA
clone_size: NA
v_call: TRBV28
j_call: TRBJ1-1

cdr3_aa: CASSLARDLNTEAFF
cdr3_nt: TGTGCCAGCAGCCTAGCCCGGGACCTGAACACTGAAGCTTTCTTT
d_call: NA
clone_size: NA
v_call: TRBV7-3
j_call: TRBJ1-1

cdr3_aa: CASSPRQGLNEQYF
cdr3_nt: TGTGCCAGCTCCCCCCGACAGGGGCTCAACGAGCAGTACTTC
d_call: TRBD1
clone_size: NA
v_call: TRBV18
j_call: TRBJ2-7

cdr3_aa: CASSRYRTSITDTQYF
cdr3_nt: TGTGCCAGCAGCCGATACCGGACTAGCATCACAGATACGCAGTATTTT
d_call: TRBD2
clone_size: NA
v_call: TRBV3-1/TRBV3-2
j_call: TRBJ2-3

cdr3_aa: CSVRDSYYSSTDTQYF
cdr3_nt: TGCAGCGTCAGGGACAGCTACTACTCTAGCACAGATACGCAGTATTTT
d_call: TRBD1
clone_size: NA
v_call: TRBV29-1
j_call: TRBJ2-3

cdr3_aa: CAWNPGQGNSPLHF
cdr3_nt: TGTGCCTGGAATCCGGGACAGGGGAATTCACCCCTCCACTTT
d_call: TRBD1
clone_size: NA
v_call: TRBV30
j_call: TRBJ1-6

cdr3_aa: CASSARDRGSYEQYF
cdr3_nt: TGTGCCAGCAGCGCCCGAGACAGGGGCTCCTACGAGCAGTACTTC
d_call: TRBD1
clone_size: NA
v_call: TRBV11-2
j_call: TRBJ2-7

cdr3_aa: CASSQVGVAYEQYF
cdr3_nt: TGTGCCAGCAGCCAAGTTGGGGTGGCCTACGAGCAGTACTTC
d_call: NA
clone_size: NA
v_call: TRBV14
j_call: TRBJ2-7

cdr3_aa: CASSPWTGSSGNTIYF
cdr3_nt: TGTGCCAGTAGTCCGTGGACAGGTTCTAGTGGAAACACCATATATTTT
d_call: TRBD1
clone_size: NA
v_call: TRBV19
j_call: TRBJ1-3

cdr3_aa: CASSFAAALLNTEAFF
cdr3_nt: TGTGCCAGCAGCTTCGCGGCGGCTTTATTGAACACTGAAGCTTTCTTT
d_call: NA
clone_size: few
v_call: TRBV7-2
j_call: TRBJ1-1

cdr3_aa: CATSDSSYSNQPQHF
cdr3_nt: TGTGCCACCTCGGACAGTTCCTATAGCAATCAGCCCCAGCATTTT
d_call: NA
clone_size: NA
v_call: TRBV19
j_call: TRBJ1-5

cdr3_aa: CASSPWGGRGETQYF
cdr3_nt: TGTGCTAGCAGCCCGTGGGGGGGTCGGGGAGAGACCCAGTACTTC
d_call: TRBD2
clone_size: NA
v_call: TRBV7-7
j_call: TRBJ2-5

cdr3_aa: CASSLNGDRNQPQHF
cdr3_nt: TGCGCCAGCAGCTTGAACGGGGATAGAAATCAGCCCCAGCATTTT
d_call: NA
clone_size: NA
v_call: TRBV5-1
j_call: TRBJ1-5

cdr3_aa: CASSYGGGSNQPQHF
cdr3_nt: TGTGCCAGCAGTTACGGGGGGGGTAGCAATCAGCCCCAGCATTTT
d_call: NA
clone_size: NA
v_call: TRBV6-5
j_call: TRBJ1-5

cdr3_aa: CASSLLTSGGVGGSYNEQFF
cdr3_nt: TGTGCCAGCAGTCTCCTGACTAGCGGGGGGGTGGGCGGCTCCTACAATGAGCAGTTCTTC
d_call: TRBD2
clone_size: NA
v_call: TRBV28
j_call: TRBJ2-1

cdr3_aa: CASSFIVGRTGGQPQHF
cdr3_nt: TGTGCCAGCAGCTTTATAGTAGGACGGACGGGGGGTCAGCCCCAGCATTTT
d_call: NA
clone_size: NA
v_call: TRBV7-8
j_call: TRBJ1-5

cdr3_aa: CASSIRLTGEQYF
cdr3_nt: TGTGCCAGCAGCATAAGGTTGACGGGGGAGCAGTACTTC
d_call: NA
clone_size: NA
v_call: TRBV7-8
j_call: TRBJ2-7

cdr3_aa: CASSSRDGGMGGYTF
cdr3_nt: TGTGCCAGCAGCTCTCGAGACGGTGGAATGGGGGGCTACACCTTC
d_call: NA
clone_size: NA
v_call: TRBV7-3
j_call: TRBJ1-2

cdr3_aa: CASSLGGSGNTIYF
cdr3_nt: TGTGCCAGCAGCCTTGGTGGCTCTGGAAACACCATATATTTT
d_call: NA
clone_size: NA
v_call: TRBV5-4
j_call: TRBJ1-3

cdr3_aa: CASSDVDGTNEKLFF
cdr3_nt: TGTGCCAGCAGTGACGTGGACGGGACTAATGAAAAACTGTTTTTT
d_call: NA
clone_size: NA
v_call: TRBV6-4
j_call: TRBJ1-4

cdr3_aa: CAVGASGGGKLTDTQYF
cdr3_nt: TGTGCCGTCGGGGCTAGCGGGGGAGGTAAACTCACAGATACGCAGTATTTT
d_call: TRBD2
clone_size: NA
v_call: TRBV24-1
j_call: TRBJ2-3

cdr3_aa: CASSLGTGLETQYF
cdr3_nt: TGTGCCAGCAGCTTAGGGACAGGGTTAGAGACCCAGTACTTC
d_call: TRBD1
clone_size: NA
v_call: TRBV7-6
j_call: TRBJ2-5

cdr3_aa: CASSQGQGFATGELFF
cdr3_nt: TGCGCCAGCAGCCAGGGACAGGGGTTCGCCACCGGGGAGCTGTTTTTT
d_call: TRBD1
clone_size: NA
v_call: TRBV4-3
j_call: TRBJ2-2

cdr3_aa: CASGRGRANEKLFF
cdr3_nt: TGTGCCAGCGGGCGGGGGAGGGCTAATGAAAAACTGTTTTTT
d_call: NA
clone_size: NA
v_call: TRBV6-5
j_call: TRBJ1-4

cdr3_aa: CASSPRQESTDTQYF
cdr3_nt: TGTGCCAGCTCACCGAGACAGGAGAGCACAGATACGCAGTATTTT
d_call: NA
clone_size: NA
v_call: TRBV18
j_call: TRBJ2-3

cdr3_aa: CASSSLSGSSYNEQFF
cdr3_nt: TGTGCCAGCAGTTCTCTGAGTGGGAGCTCCTACAATGAGCAGTTCTTC
d_call: NA
clone_size: NA
v_call: TRBV6-2/TRBV6-3
j_call: TRBJ2-1

cdr3_aa: CASSLAGQGETNYGYTF
cdr3_nt: TGTGCCAGCAGCTTAGCCGGGCAGGGGGAAACTAACTATGGCTACACCTTC
d_call: TRBD1
clone_size: NA
v_call: TRBV7-9
j_call: TRBJ1-2

cdr3_aa: CASSKPLVQGGEQFF
cdr3_nt: TGTGCCAGTAGTAAGCCCCTAGTCCAGGGAGGTGAGCAGTTCTTC
d_call: NA
clone_size: NA
v_call: TRBV19
j_call: TRBJ2-1

cdr3_aa: CASSYSWRANSPLHF
cdr3_nt: TGTGCCAGCAGTTACTCGTGGCGGGCAAATTCACCCCTCCACTTT
d_call: NA
clone_size: NA
v_call: TRBV6-2/TRBV6-3
j_call: TRBJ1-6

cdr3_aa: CATSDSDRGYTF
cdr3_nt: TGTGCCACCAGTGACTCCGATAGGGGCTACACCTTC
d_call: NA
clone_size: NA
v_call: TRBV24-1
j_call: TRBJ1-2